This T cell receptor beta chain was sequenced for a study of blood T cell repertoires in COVID-19. Methods used by the authors: Amplifying reference gene primers gave estimates of nucleated cell counts. Clones were read by immunoSEQ multiplex PCR, and TCRdb kept only the in-frame ones, dropping some. V and J calls and clone size are those listed in that table; D and trimming were worked out from the DNA. The data hold roughly 280,000 clones, with around 87% observed a single time. Trimming removed 6 bases at V and 1 base at J, with 8 bases between. The V gene's germline CDR1 is WNHNN and CDR2 SYGVQD (reference sequence). The CDR3 contains 13 residues. Seattle researchers signed up patients amid active infection and tracked them longitudinally.

The sample comprised peripheral blood. The source of this sequence is a woman in her fifties or sixties with COVID-19, enrolled during active disease. This sequence joins TRBV10-1 and TRBJ2-3, with D possibly TRBD2 on 5 matching bases. CDR3 region: CASRLEGTDTQYF. Written as DNA, the CDR3 is TGCGCCAGCAGACTAGAAGGCACAGATACGCAGTATTTT.